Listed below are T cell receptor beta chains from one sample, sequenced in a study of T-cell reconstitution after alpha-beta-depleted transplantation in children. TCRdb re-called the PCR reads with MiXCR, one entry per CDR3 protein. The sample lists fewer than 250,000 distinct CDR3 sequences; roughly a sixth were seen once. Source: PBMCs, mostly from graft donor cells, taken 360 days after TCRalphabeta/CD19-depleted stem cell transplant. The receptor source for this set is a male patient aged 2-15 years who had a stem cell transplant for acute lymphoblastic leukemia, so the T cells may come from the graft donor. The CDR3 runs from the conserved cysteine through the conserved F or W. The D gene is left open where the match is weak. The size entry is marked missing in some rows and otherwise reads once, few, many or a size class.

CDR3 protein: CSARDQGSSYEQYF; CDR3 DNA: TGCAGTGCTAGAGATCAAGGGTCCAGCTACGAGCAGTACTTC; J gene: TRBJ2-7; clone size: few; V gene: TRBV20-1; CDR3 length: 14; D gene: NA
CDR3 protein: CASSLATTGSTDTQYF; CDR3 DNA: TGTGCCAGCAGCTTAGCGACAACCGGGAGTACAGATACGCAGTATTTT; J gene: TRBJ2-3; clone size: many; V gene: TRBV11-2; CDR3 length: 16; D gene: NA
CDR3 protein: CASSLPRYKVPGYNEQFF; CDR3 DNA: TGCGCCAGCAGCCTCCCACGATATAAGGTCCCCGGATACAATGAGCAGTTCTTC; J gene: TRBJ2-1; clone size: NA; V gene: TRBV5-1; CDR3 length: 18; D gene: NA
CDR3 protein: CASSSGQGWIRTHTQYF; CDR3 DNA: TGTGCCAGCAGTTCGGGACAGGGATGGATACGCACACATACGCAGTATTTT; J gene: TRBJ2-3; clone size: NA; V gene: TRBV12-3/TRBV12-4; CDR3 length: 17; D gene: TRBD1
CDR3 protein: CASRPSDGGSKTNTGELFF; CDR3 DNA: TGTGCCAGCAGACCTAGTGATGGGGGAAGTAAGACGAACACCGGGGAGCTGTTTTTT; J gene: TRBJ2-2; clone size: few; V gene: TRBV11-1; CDR3 length: 19; D gene: NA
CDR3 protein: CASTYVFSGTNNYGYTF; CDR3 DNA: TGTGCCAGCACCTACGTTTTTTCCGGGACAAATAACTATGGCTACACCTTC; J gene: TRBJ1-2; clone size: NA; V gene: TRBV6-1; CDR3 length: 17; D gene: NA
CDR3 protein: CASQSQWGQGEKLFF; CDR3 DNA: TGTGCCAGTCAGAGTCAGTGGGGACAGGGGGAAAAACTGTTTTTT; J gene: TRBJ1-4; clone size: NA; V gene: TRBV12-3/TRBV12-4; CDR3 length: 15; D gene: TRBD1
CDR3 protein: CASSEWVAGPNTEAFF; CDR3 DNA: TGTGCCAGCAGTGAATGGGTGGCAGGGCCGAACACTGAAGCTTTCTTT; J gene: TRBJ1-1; clone size: few; V gene: TRBV6-1; CDR3 length: 16; D gene: NA
CDR3 protein: CASTLGLGPIPIHNEQFF; CDR3 DNA: TGTGCCAGCACCCTGGGACTAGGCCCAATCCCCATACACAATGAGCAGTTCTTC; J gene: TRBJ2-1; clone size: NA; V gene: TRBV11-2; CDR3 length: 18; D gene: TRBD2
CDR3 protein: CASSLRGLGDEKLFF; CDR3 DNA: TGCGCCAGCAGCTTGCGAGGGCTGGGGGATGAAAAACTGTTTTTT; J gene: TRBJ1-4; clone size: NA; V gene: TRBV5-1; CDR3 length: 15; D gene: NA
CDR3 protein: CASSLTGLHNEQFF; CDR3 DNA: TGCGCCAGCAGCTTGACAGGGCTCCACAATGAGCAGTTCTTC; J gene: TRBJ2-1; clone size: NA; V gene: TRBV5-1; CDR3 length: 14; D gene: NA
CDR3 protein: CASSSRTSGNYNEQFF; CDR3 DNA: TGTGCCAGTAGTAGCCGGACTAGCGGGAACTACAATGAGCAGTTCTTC; J gene: TRBJ2-1; clone size: NA; V gene: TRBV19; CDR3 length: 16; D gene: TRBD2
CDR3 protein: CASRETGTDTQYF; CDR3 DNA: TGTGCCAGCAGGGAGACAGGGACAGATACGCAGTATTTT; J gene: TRBJ2-3; clone size: NA; V gene: TRBV6-2/TRBV6-3; CDR3 length: 13; D gene: TRBD1
CDR3 protein: CASSLGMNRDSQKNEQFF; CDR3 DNA: TGTGCCAGCAGCTTAGGAATGAACCGGGACAGTCAGAAGAATGAGCAGTTCTTC; J gene: TRBJ2-1; clone size: NA; V gene: TRBV11-1; CDR3 length: 18; D gene: TRBD1
CDR3 protein: CASSVALAGESEQYF; CDR3 DNA: TGCGCCAGCAGCGTGGCTCTAGCGGGAGAGAGCGAGCAGTACTTC; J gene: TRBJ2-7; clone size: NA; V gene: TRBV5-1; CDR3 length: 15; D gene: TRBD2
CDR3 protein: CASSGAGSGRVTRDSYEQYF; CDR3 DNA: TGCGCCAGCAGCGGCGCCGGGAGCGGGAGAGTCACGAGAGACTCCTACGAGCAGTACTTC; J gene: TRBJ2-7; clone size: once; V gene: TRBV5-1; CDR3 length: 20; D gene: TRBD2
CDR3 protein: CASSLVSEKLFF; CDR3 DNA: TGTGCCAGCAGCTTAGTTAGTGAAAAACTGTTTTTT; J gene: TRBJ1-4; clone size: NA; V gene: TRBV7-8; CDR3 length: 12; D gene: NA
CDR3 protein: CASSPAGTPYEQYF; CDR3 DNA: TGTGCCAGCAGTCCAGCGGGTACCCCCTACGAGCAGTACTTC; J gene: TRBJ2-7; clone size: NA; V gene: TRBV12-3/TRBV12-4; CDR3 length: 14; D gene: NA
CDR3 protein: CASSEEPHQETQYF; CDR3 DNA: TGCGCCAGCAGCGAAGAACCCCACCAAGAGACCCAGTACTTC; J gene: TRBJ2-5; clone size: NA; V gene: TRBV5-1; CDR3 length: 14; D gene: NA
CDR3 protein: CASSGGTGVTEAFF; CDR3 DNA: TGCGCCAGCAGCGGGGGGACAGGGGTGACTGAAGCTTTCTTT; J gene: TRBJ1-1; clone size: NA; V gene: TRBV5-1; CDR3 length: 14; D gene: TRBD1
CDR3 protein: CASSFGSTYNEQFF; CDR3 DNA: TGCGCCAGCAGCTTTGGCAGTACGTACAATGAGCAGTTCTTC; J gene: TRBJ2-1; clone size: NA; V gene: TRBV5-1; CDR3 length: 14; D gene: NA
CDR3 protein: CASSLRLVGYEQYF; CDR3 DNA: TGTGCCAGCAGTCTCCGACTAGTGGGCTACGAGCAGTACTTC; J gene: TRBJ2-7; clone size: few; V gene: TRBV28; CDR3 length: 14; D gene: NA
CDR3 protein: CASSEWAGLNTGELFF; CDR3 DNA: TGCGCCAGCAGTGAGTGGGCAGGTCTGAACACCGGGGAGCTGTTTTTT; J gene: TRBJ2-2; clone size: NA; V gene: TRBV10-2; CDR3 length: 16; D gene: NA
CDR3 protein: CASSYHRAGSGNTIYF; CDR3 DNA: TGTGCCAGCAGTTATCACCGGGCAGGCTCTGGAAACACCATATATTTT; J gene: TRBJ1-3; clone size: few; V gene: TRBV12-3/TRBV12-4; CDR3 length: 16; D gene: NA
CDR3 protein: CASSLVEWRGVGQRQHF; CDR3 DNA: TGTGCCAGCAGCTTAGTTGAATGGAGGGGCGTGGGTCAGCGCCAGCATTTT; J gene: TRBJ1-5; clone size: NA; V gene: TRBV7-9; CDR3 length: 17; D gene: NA
CDR3 protein: CASSLDPPPTAKNIQYF; CDR3 DNA: TGCGCCAGCAGCTTGGATCCCCCACCTACAGCCAAAAACATTCAGTACTTC; J gene: TRBJ2-4; clone size: few; V gene: TRBV5-1; CDR3 length: 17; D gene: NA
CDR3 protein: CASSITRVADTQYF; CDR3 DNA: TGTGCCAGCAGCATTACTAGAGTAGCAGATACGCAGTATTTT; J gene: TRBJ2-3; clone size: NA; V gene: TRBV7-2; CDR3 length: 14; D gene: NA
CDR3 protein: CASSLTRYQETQYF; CDR3 DNA: TGCGCCAGCAGCCTTACGAGGTACCAAGAGACCCAGTACTTC; J gene: TRBJ2-5; clone size: NA; V gene: TRBV4-1; CDR3 length: 14; D gene: NA
CDR3 protein: CSRHLWAGETQYF; CDR3 DNA: TGCAGTCGCCACCTATGGGCAGGCGAGACCCAGTACTTC; J gene: TRBJ2-5; clone size: NA; V gene: TRBV20-1; CDR3 length: 13; D gene: NA
CDR3 protein: CASSPQLAGANVLTF; CDR3 DNA: TGTGCCAGCAGTCCCCAGCTGGCTGGGGCCAACGTCCTGACTTTC; J gene: TRBJ2-6; clone size: many; V gene: TRBV28; CDR3 length: 15; D gene: NA
CDR3 protein: CASSLGRTEETQYF; CDR3 DNA: TGTGCCAGCAGTTTAGGGCGGACAGAAGAGACCCAGTACTTC; J gene: TRBJ2-5; clone size: NA; V gene: TRBV12-3/TRBV12-4; CDR3 length: 14; D gene: NA
CDR3 protein: CASSSDWNSYNEQFF; CDR3 DNA: TGCGCCAGCAGCTCCGACTGGAACTCCTACAATGAGCAGTTCTTC; J gene: TRBJ2-1; clone size: many; V gene: TRBV5-1; CDR3 length: 15; D gene: NA
CDR3 protein: CASEWRVSAKNIQYF; CDR3 DNA: TGTGCCAGCGAGTGGAGGGTGTCGGCCAAAAACATTCAGTACTTC; J gene: TRBJ2-4; clone size: NA; V gene: TRBV6-1; CDR3 length: 15; D gene: NA
CDR3 protein: CAISGVGGGAYNEQFF; CDR3 DNA: TGTGCCATCAGTGGAGTGGGGGGCGGGGCCTACAATGAGCAGTTCTTC; J gene: TRBJ2-1; clone size: NA; V gene: TRBV10-3; CDR3 length: 16; D gene: NA
CDR3 protein: CASSMESGLSSGANVLTF; CDR3 DNA: TGTGCCAGTAGTATGGAGAGCGGGTTGAGCTCTGGGGCCAACGTCCTGACTTTC; J gene: TRBJ2-6; clone size: once; V gene: TRBV19; CDR3 length: 18; D gene: NA
CDR3 protein: CASSKRTPPNYGYTF; CDR3 DNA: TGTGCCAGCAGCAAAAGGACACCTCCTAACTATGGCTACACCTTC; J gene: TRBJ1-2; clone size: few; V gene: TRBV9; CDR3 length: 15; D gene: NA
CDR3 protein: CASFPGQNSPLHF; CDR3 DNA: TGTGCCAGTTTCCCGGGACAAAATTCACCCCTCCACTTT; J gene: TRBJ1-6; clone size: NA; V gene: TRBV18; CDR3 length: 13; D gene: NA
CDR3 protein: CASSASGTGGSTDTQYF; CDR3 DNA: TGTGCCAGCAGTGCGTCCGGGACAGGGGGCAGCACAGATACGCAGTATTTT; J gene: TRBJ2-3; clone size: few; V gene: TRBV12-3/TRBV12-4; CDR3 length: 17; D gene: TRBD1
CDR3 protein: CASSWNREMGTEAFF; CDR3 DNA: TGCGCCAGCAGCTGGAACCGGGAAATGGGGACTGAAGCTTTCTTT; J gene: TRBJ1-1; clone size: few; V gene: TRBV5-1; CDR3 length: 15; D gene: NA
CDR3 protein: CASSGGRLSYNEQFF; CDR3 DNA: TGTGCCAGCAGCGGAGGGAGGTTGAGCTACAATGAGCAGTTCTTC; J gene: TRBJ2-1; clone size: NA; V gene: TRBV9; CDR3 length: 15; D gene: NA
CDR3 protein: CSASIPPGQGGLNEKLFF; CDR3 DNA: TGCAGTGCTAGCATCCCCCCGGGACAGGGGGGCCTTAATGAAAAACTGTTTTTT; J gene: TRBJ1-4; clone size: few; V gene: TRBV20-1; CDR3 length: 18; D gene: TRBD1
CDR3 protein: CASSFTGALGEYGDTF; CDR3 DNA: TGTGCCAGCAGTTTTACCGGGGCCTTGGGAGAGTATGGCGACACCTTC; J gene: TRBJ1-2; clone size: NA; V gene: TRBV6-5; CDR3 length: 16; D gene: NA
CDR3 protein: CASSGQETQYF; CDR3 DNA: TGCGCCAGCAGCGGCCAAGAGACCCAGTACTTC; J gene: TRBJ2-5; clone size: many; V gene: TRBV5-1; CDR3 length: 11; D gene: NA
CDR3 protein: CASSYSVGQPQHF; CDR3 DNA: TGTGCCAGCAGTTATTCAGTCGGTCAGCCCCAGCATTTT; J gene: TRBJ1-5; clone size: few; V gene: TRBV6-2/TRBV6-3; CDR3 length: 13; D gene: NA
CDR3 protein: CASSQSWISYNEQFF; CDR3 DNA: TGCGCCAGCAGCCAAAGTTGGATCTCCTACAATGAGCAGTTCTTC; J gene: TRBJ2-1; clone size: few; V gene: TRBV4-3; CDR3 length: 15; D gene: NA
CDR3 protein: CASSYSNGYSNQPQHF; CDR3 DNA: TGTGCCAGCAGTTACTCGAATGGATATAGCAATCAGCCCCAGCATTTT; J gene: TRBJ1-5; clone size: few; V gene: TRBV6-5; CDR3 length: 16; D gene: NA
CDR3 protein: CASSFRSGADGYTF; CDR3 DNA: TGTGCCAGCAGTTTTCGCTCAGGGGCCGATGGCTACACCTTC; J gene: TRBJ1-2; clone size: few; V gene: TRBV12-3/TRBV12-4; CDR3 length: 14; D gene: NA
CDR3 protein: CASSALPGEGKAKNIQYF; CDR3 DNA: TGTGCCAGCAGCGCACTCCCGGGGGAGGGGAAAGCCAAAAACATTCAGTACTTC; J gene: TRBJ2-4; clone size: NA; V gene: TRBV9; CDR3 length: 18; D gene: TRBD2
CDR3 protein: CASSFRDRGTETQYF; CDR3 DNA: TGTGCCAGCAGTTTTCGGGACAGGGGAACTGAGACCCAGTACTTC; J gene: TRBJ2-5; clone size: NA; V gene: TRBV12-3/TRBV12-4; CDR3 length: 15; D gene: TRBD1
CDR3 protein: CASSLQDQETQYF; CDR3 DNA: TGCGCCAGCAGCTTACAGGACCAAGAGACCCAGTACTTC; J gene: TRBJ2-5; clone size: many; V gene: TRBV5-1; CDR3 length: 13; D gene: NA
CDR3 protein: CASSQDHWLAGTYNEQFF; CDR3 DNA: TGTGCCAGCAGCCAAGATCATTGGCTAGCGGGGACCTACAATGAGCAGTTCTTC; J gene: TRBJ2-1; clone size: many; V gene: TRBV4-2; CDR3 length: 18; D gene: TRBD2
CDR3 protein: CASSLASNEQFF; CDR3 DNA: TGTGCCAGCAGTTTAGCCTCCAATGAGCAGTTCTTC; J gene: TRBJ2-1; clone size: NA; V gene: TRBV12-3/TRBV12-4; CDR3 length: 12; D gene: NA
CDR3 protein: CASSLDNPSYEQYF; CDR3 DNA: TGTGCCAGCAGCTTAGACAACCCCAGTTACGAGCAGTACTTC; J gene: TRBJ2-7; clone size: few; V gene: TRBV7-2; CDR3 length: 14; D gene: NA
CDR3 protein: CASSLVQAASYNSPLHF; CDR3 DNA: TGTGCCAGCAGCTTGGTGCAGGCAGCTTCTTATAATTCACCCCTCCACTTT; J gene: TRBJ1-6; clone size: few; V gene: TRBV7-8; CDR3 length: 17; D gene: NA
CDR3 protein: CAPKGSNNEQFF; CDR3 DNA: TGTGCCCCCAAGGGCAGTAACAATGAGCAGTTCTTC; J gene: TRBJ2-1; clone size: few; V gene: TRBV10-3; CDR3 length: 12; D gene: NA
CDR3 protein: CASSQDQGDRRWAYEQYF; CDR3 DNA: TGTGCCAGCAGCCAAGATCAGGGGGACAGGAGGTGGGCCTACGAGCAGTACTTC; J gene: TRBJ2-7; clone size: NA; V gene: TRBV4-2; CDR3 length: 18; D gene: TRBD1
CDR3 protein: CASSARQWASTDTQYF; CDR3 DNA: TGTGCCAGCAGTGCTCGACAGTGGGCTAGCACAGATACGCAGTATTTT; J gene: TRBJ2-3; clone size: NA; V gene: TRBV27; CDR3 length: 16; D gene: NA